This entry features one T cell receptor beta chain sequence. This clonotype was counted ten times or more. Its recognized antigen is unknown. Within one base of it there is no much larger clone, and no base qualities were kept. This sample stems from a study of blood T cells in healthy people across ages (dated by TCRdb to the mid-2010s). Regarding the research as a whole: In model experiments, template switching captured roughly one uniquely barcoded TCR beta cDNA molecule for every two T cells. To avoid experimental bias, donors of different ages were spread randomly across the sequencing lanes. To track age-related changes in TCR beta repertoire diversity, the study relied on deep sequencing normalized with unique cDNA molecular identifiers. The donors were divided into four age groups: young (average about 15 years), middle-aged (around 37), aged (roughly 60) and long-lived (around 80). Using the same blood draw, the study looked at two additional independent replicas of 1 million unique cDNA reads for two donors, one aged 18 to 29 and the other aged 80 or older. Here is what the overall study found, with its caveats: Observed TCR beta diversity correlated strongly with the percentage of naive T cells measured by flow cytometry. The long-lived group showed more naive CD4+ T cells, fewer expanded clones and increased TCR diversity than the aged group, suggesting age selection. Observed TCR beta diversity per million T cells fell roughly linearly with age, and a significant reduction was already apparent by age around 40. Total diversity estimates from one million sequenced T cells were considered lower bounds and underestimates. Conclusive comparison of naive and antigen-experienced compartments was prevented by the profiling of bulk unsorted PBMCs. Because donor CMV infection status was unknown, age-related changes in expanded clonotypes were potentially confounded.

Systemically healthy Caucasian individuals from Russia, some 40 in total and aged roughly 6 to 90 years, were included as donors. Each donor gave 8 to 10 milliliters of peripheral blood, collected into EDTA-treated Vacutainer tubes. Ficoll-Paque density-gradient centrifugation was used to isolate PBMCs, with at least 7 million obtained per sample. Trizol reagent was used to extract total RNA from PBMCs, with at least 5.5 micrograms per sample. For every donor, flow cytometry on a PBMC aliquot measured the percentage of naive CD45RAhigh/CD27high T cells. From the cysteine up to the phenylalanine, the CDR3 has a length of 14 residues. Here the CDR3 DNA is all that survives: 42 bases in frame from base 1. CDR1 and CDR2 were assigned from the germline V gene as SGHTA and FQGTGA. V has 3 bases trimmed and J has 5 bases trimmed; junction bases matching no gene number 5. The library was generated by 5' RACE. The sample was run on an Illumina HiSeq 2500. A second PCR of about 7 to 12 cycles was run with a J-beta primer mix and a sample-barcoded 5' primer. A template-switch 5' adaptor carrying 12 random nucleotides introduced a unique molecular identifier onto each TCR beta cDNA molecule. Each sample yielded at least 3 million CDR3-containing paired-end reads. First-strand cDNA was synthesized from all RNA with the Mint cDNA synthesis kit, primed by a TRBC-specific oligonucleotide. After uracil-DNA glycosylase treatment, a first 18-cycle PCR used universal primers M1SS and BC2_uni_R on all cDNA. Per the source publication's procedure: Each sample was normalized by randomly selecting 1 million high-quality reads, each carrying a distinct molecular identifier. Reads sharing molecular identifiers were discarded rather than binned into consensus sequences. CDR3 identification, clonotype clustering and error correction used MiTCR with a Q25 quality threshold and the strictest error-elimination algorithm. A nonparametric unseen species model with Euler transformation was used to estimate lower-bound total TCR beta diversity. TCRdb's own reprocessing of the public reads used fastp at Q25 and MiXCR and kept productive beta chains. Here each entry gathers all rows of one CDR3 protein and keeps the most common genes and DNA. These V and J calls rely on TCRdb rather than the paper's analysis. Across this sample there are about 590,000 distinct CDR3 sequences, with roughly 31% seen only once. In total, the top ten clones hold 15% to 17% of the sample.

The receptor's source is a woman of 80 years or more in good health. The chain is encoded by TRBV7-3 joined to TRBJ2-5, with 8 central nucleotides matching TRBD2. The sample was blood. Read as DNA, the sequence is TGTGCCAGCAGCTTTGGGACTAGGTGGGAGACCCAGTACTTC. Its protein product is CASSFGTRWETQYF.